These 32 T cell receptor beta chains came from one sample sequenced in a study of human T cells and chemical hapten exposure. Time point: pre-sensitization, week 0. Treatment denoted: therapeutic diphenylcyclopropenone sensitization with weekly scalp DPC. TCRdb re-called the RACE reads through MiXCR, storing one row per CDR3 protein. The table has some 360,000 distinct CDR3 sequences, 5.1% seen once; the top ten hold just over 2.5%. This sample comprised whole blood, obtained in connection with sensitization to the hapten diphenylcyclopropenone (DPC). The receptors were sampled from a woman between 50 and 59 years old with alopecia areata. Some clones in this sample may be carry-over from other donors' samples.

This clonotype was counted only a few times. The chain uses TRBV7-9 and TRBJ1-5; TRBD1 might be the D (5 bases). The CDR3 has 14 amino acids. Germline assignment: CDR1 SEHNR and CDR2 FQNEAQ (reference sequence). Between the trimmed V and J ends, which lost 5 bases and 3 bases, there was a span of 11 bases. Here the CDR3 reads CASSDRDLNQPQHF. The CDR3 nucleotides read TGTGCCAGCAGCGACAGAGACCTCAATCAGCCCCAGCATTTT.

This clonotype was seen at least ten times. This rearrangement joins TRBV3-1 to TRBJ2-4, with D perhaps matching TRBD2 (6 bases). CDR1 is LGHDT and CDR2 is YNNKEL in the germline V gene (reference sequence). Trimming shortened V by 3 bases and J by 0 bases, and 6 bases separated the two germline ends. The CDR3 contains 14 residues. DNA for the CDR3: TGTGCCAGCAGCCAGCGGGAAGCCAAAAACATTCAGTACTTC. This translates into CASSQREAKNIQYF.

There are many counts of this clonotype. This sequence joins TRBV29-1 and TRBJ2-7, with 8 bases that match TRBD2. V lost 3 bases to trimming and J lost 4 bases; unmatched junction nucleotides: 2. This CDR3 comprises 12 residues. Looked up from germline, CDR1 is SQVTM and CDR2 is ANQGSEA. The CDR3 spells CSVEAGGYEQYF. The CDR3 nucleotides are TGCAGCGTTGAGGCGGGGGGTTACGAGCAGTACTTC.

This clonotype appeared many times. The J gene is TRBJ2-7, the V gene TRBV3-1; D is unresolved. The CDR3 covers 12 residues. V dropped 1 base and J dropped 3 bases, with 4 bases sitting between them. Germline CDR1 LGHDT, CDR2 YNNKEL (reference sequence). CDR3 coding DNA: TGTGCCAGCAGCCAAGTCCGCTACGAGCAGTACTTC. Translation: CASSQVRYEQYF.

There are a few counts of this clonotype. The chain carries TRBV29-1 and TRBJ2-3; the match to TRBD2 covers 13 bases. This CDR3 comprises 13 residues. CDR1 is SQVTM, CDR2 ANQGSEA, per germline. J gave up 8 bases and V 6 bases, and 5 bases lay outside the gene matches. In nucleotides, the CDR3 is TGCAGCGTGGATGGGACTAGCGGGATTACGCAGTATTTT. This encodes CSVDGTSGITQYF.

The rearrangement links TRBV6-5 to TRBJ2-7; D could derive from TRBD1 or TRBD2 (5 bases each). Deletions cut 7 bases from V and 3 bases from J, with 22 bases between. The CDR3 is 16 residues long. In germline, CDR1 is MNHEY, CDR2 SVGAGI. The CDR3: CASTYPGPPLFYEQYF. The CDR3, as DNA: TGTGCCAGCACCTACCCGGGACCGCCATTGTTCTACGAGCAGTACTTC.

This clonotype has a handful of counts. The chain combines TRBV14 with TRBJ1-1; D unclear. The V gene's germline CDR1 is SGHDN and CDR2 FVKESK. The CDR3 consists of 14 residues. Trimming removed 4 bases from V and 1 base from J, with 10 bases in between. The CDR3 DNA sequence: TGTGCCAGCAGCCGAAAGCCAGGGAACACTGAAGCTTTCTTT. It is translated as CASSRKPGNTEAFF.

In its sample, this clonotype was seen a few times. This rearrangement joins TRBV30 to TRBJ1-4; TRBD1 might be the D (6 bases). The CDR3 covers 14 residues. V was trimmed by 0 bases and J by 12 bases, leaving 17 bases between them. The germline V gene encodes CDR1 GTSNPN and CDR2 SVGIG (reference sequence). This chain's CDR3 is CAWSVVPQGRELFF. For the CDR3, the DNA is TGTGCCTGGAGTGTAGTCCCCCAGGGGAGGGAACTGTTTTTT.

The chain uses TRBV12-5 and TRBJ2-1, with D hard to call. Germline CDR1 and CDR2: LGHNT and FRNRAP. The CDR3 sequence is 13 residues long. V lost 1 base and J lost 3, with 4 bases in between. CDR3 region: CASGLGVYNEQFF. CDR3 sequence (DNA): TGTGCTAGTGGTTTGGGGGTCTACAATGAGCAGTTCTTC.

This clonotype appeared many times. The chain uses TRBV29-1 and TRBJ1-2; TRBD1 matches at 9 bases. Germline CDR1 is SQVTM and CDR2 is ANQGSEA. The CDR3 is made up of 15 amino acids. J lost 4 bases, V lost 5 bases, and 11 bases had no gene match. CDR3 DNA sequence: TGCAGCGTTCCCACACTTCTGACAGGGGGCTATGGCTACACCTTC. Amino acids: CSVPTLLTGGYGYTF. The complete variable domain, with remaining parts taken from reference TRBV29-1 and TRBJ1-2, reads SAVISQKPSRDICQRGTSLTIQCQVDSQVTMMFWYRQQPGQSLTLIATANQGSEATYESGFVIDKFPISRPNLTFSTLTVSNMSPEDSSIYLCSVPTLLTGGYGYTFGSGTRLTVV.

This clonotype was observed at least ten times. The chain links TRBV18 to TRBJ1-5; D ambiguous. The CDR3 totals 13 residues. Germline CDR1 reads KGHSH; CDR2 reads LQKENI. The ends were cut back, 3 bases at V and 4 bases at J, with 7 bases in the middle. The CDR3 loop reads CASSPLENQPQHF. CDR3 in DNA: TGTGCCAGCTCACCTTTGGAGAATCAGCCCCAGCATTTT. Complete variable domain (other parts from reference TRBV18 and TRBJ1-5): NAGVMQNPRHLVRRRGQEARLRCSPMKGHSHVYWYRQLPEEGLKFMVYLQKENIIDESGMPKERFSAEFPKEGPSILRIQQVVRGDSAAYFCASSPLENQPQHFGDGTRLSIL.

The chain carries TRBV2 and TRBJ2-3; 7 nucleotides agree with TRBD2. V lost 3 bases and J lost 2; bases outside the gene matches: 8. Germline V CDR1 and CDR2: SNHLY, FYNNEI. The CDR3 covers 16 residues. The CDR3 nucleotides are TGTGCCAGCAGTGACGGGCTAGCGGATCTCACAGATACGCAGTATTTT. This codes for CASSDGLADLTDTQYF.

This clonotype was seen ten or more times. CDR3: CATRTLEETQYF. CDR3 nucleotide sequence: TGTGCCACCCGGACATTGGAAGAGACCCAGTACTTC. The chain uses TRBV28 and TRBJ2-5, with D possibly TRBD1 on 5 matching bases. The germline gives CDR1 MDHEN, CDR2 SYDVKM. The CDR3 spans 12 residues. V was cut by 10 bases and J by 3 bases, with 12 bases left in between.

This clonotype was seen many times. V is TRBV6-6 and J is TRBJ2-7; D possibly corresponds to TRBD1 (6 bases). The V gene's germline CDR1 is MNHNY and CDR2 SVGAGI (reference sequence). The CDR3 runs to 15 residues. V lost 4 bases, J lost 0 bases, and 13 bases lay in between. CDR3 DNA: TGTGCCAGCAGTTCCCCCCGGGACAACTCCTACGAGCAGTACTTC. Its protein product is CASSSPRDNSYEQYF.

The J gene is TRBJ1-1, the V gene TRBV12-3 or TRBV12-4; TRBD1 might be the D (6 bases). Trimming left V 5 bases short and J 12 bases short, with 25 bases between. The CDR3 totals 15 residues. The CDR3: CASSPDRSNGPGTFF. The CDR3 nucleotides are TGTGCCAGCAGTCCTGACAGGTCCAATGGGCCAGGGACTTTCTTT.

This clonotype was recorded at least ten times. This chain joins TRBV7-8 and TRBJ2-1; 7 nucleotides align to TRBD1. The V segment lost 5 bases and the J segment 2 bases; nucleotides outside the gene matches: 6. CDR1 SGHVS and CDR2 FQNEAQ come from the germline V gene. The CDR3 runs to 15 residues. CDR3 sequence (DNA): TGTGCCAGCAGCCCTGGGACAGTTACCTACAATGAGCAGTTCTTC. Protein sequence: CASSPGTVTYNEQFF.

The V and J genes are TRBV7-2 and TRBJ2-5, with D hard to call. Trimming shortened V by 4 bases and J by 1 base, and 19 bases separated the two germline ends. This CDR3 is built from 17 residues. CDR1 and CDR2 (germline): SGHTA, FQGNSA. Written as DNA, the CDR3 is TGTGCCAGCAGCTCCGTTCGCGGCCGACTCTCCCAAGAGACCCAGTACTTC. It encodes CASSSVRGRLSQETQYF.

This clonotype was recorded at least ten times. This chain connects TRBV20-1 to TRBJ2-7, with 7 bases lining up with TRBD1. CDR3 length equals 13 residues. The V gene's germline CDR1 is DFQATT and CDR2 SNEGSKA (reference sequence). The V gene end was trimmed by 5 bases and the J gene end by 2 bases; junction bases not matched to a gene: 6. The CDR3: CSALRDSPYEQYF. CDR3 nucleotides: TGCAGTGCTCTCCGGGACAGCCCCTACGAGCAGTACTTC.

For the CDR3, the DNA is TGTGCCAGCAGCTTTCTATCCACTAGCGGGACTTGGCCAGCCTATTTT. The encoded protein is CASSFLSTSGTWPAYF. The chain is built from TRBV5-6 and TRBJ2-3; 10 positions agree with TRBD2. The CDR3 runs to 16 residues. Per germline, CDR1 SGHDT and CDR2 YYEEEE. V was pared by 2 bases and J by 15 bases, with 18 bases of the junction left unmatched.

This clonotype was detected only a few times. The chain is built from TRBV4-1 and TRBJ1-5; no definite D call. The CDR3 sequence is 14 residues long. V lost 0 bases and J 2 bases, leaving 5 bases between the germline ends. Germline V gene sequence: CDR1 MGHRA, CDR2 YSYEKL. The CDR3 reads CASSQDEGNQPQHF. CDR3 in DNA: TGCGCCAGCAGCCAAGATGAGGGCAATCAGCCCCAGCATTTT.

This clonotype was counted ten times or more. The chain combines TRBV9 with TRBJ2-3, with TRBD1 matching 7 bases. This CDR3 has 15 residues. With V trimmed by 0 bases and J by 1 base, 2 bases remained unmatched. The germline CDR1 and CDR2 sequences are SGDLS and YYNGEE. CDR3 DNA: TGTGCCAGCAGCGTAGGGGACAGAGGCACAGATACGCAGTATTTT. Protein: CASSVGDRGTDTQYF.

This clonotype came up a few times. V is TRBV11-2 and J is TRBJ2-5, with 8 positions matching TRBD1. The germline V gene has CDR1 SGHAT and CDR2 FQNNGV. The CDR3 contains 18 residues. J was trimmed by 1 base and V by 0 bases; bases with no gene match: 10. The CDR3 bases are TGTGCCAGCAGCTTAGATAGCAGGGGGCGATTGACCCAAGAGACCCAGTACTTC. It encodes CASSLDSRGRLTQETQYF. Variable domain in full (rest from reference TRBV11-2 and TRBJ2-5): EAGVAQSPRYKIIEKRQSVAFWCNPISGHATLYWYQQILGQGPKLLIQFQNNGVVDDSQLPKDRFSAERLKGVDSTLKIQPAKLEDSAVYLCASSLDSRGRLTQETQYFGPGTRLLVL.

This clonotype has a handful of counts. The chain is built from TRBV6-2 or TRBV6-3 and TRBJ2-3; TRBD2 matches 15 bases. The CDR3 contains 18 residues. V was clipped by 6 bases and J by 5 bases; unmatched bases: 12. Germline assignment: CDR1 MNHEY and CDR2 SVGEGT. CDR3 in amino acids: CASRTKRRTSGRGDTQYF. In DNA, the CDR3 is TGTGCCAGCAGAACAAAAAGAAGGACTAGCGGGAGGGGAGATACGCAGTATTTT.

This rearrangement joins TRBV4-2 to TRBJ1-2; 12 bases line up with TRBD1. This CDR3 comprises 16 residues. In germline, CDR1 is LGHNA, CDR2 YNFKEQ. The V and J ends lost 4 bases and 4 bases, in that order; junction bases with no gene match: 7. The CDR3 loop is CASSLGTGGAGYGYTF. The CDR3 DNA follows: TGTGCCAGCAGCCTGGGGACAGGGGGCGCTGGCTATGGCTACACCTTC.

In its sample, this clonotype was seen many times. The CDR3 coding sequence is TGTGCCAGCAGCTTAGGCCAGCGGAGGGAAGAGACCCAGTACTTC. This gives the protein CASSLGQRREETQYF. The chain joins TRBV7-2 to TRBJ2-5; D might be TRBD2 (6 bases). The CDR3 runs to 15 residues. Trimming left V 1 base short and J 3 bases short, with 12 bases between. In germline, CDR1 is SGHTA, CDR2 FQGNSA.

This clonotype has only a few counts. The CDR3 DNA reads as TGTGCCAGCAGTGACAGAGGGCGCCAAGAGACCCAGTACTTC. It codes for CASSDRGRQETQYF. This chain uses TRBV28 with TRBJ2-5; D is tentatively TRBD1 or TRBD2 (5 bases each). Trimming removed 5 bases from V and 1 base from J, with 11 bases in between. The germline V gene has CDR1 MDHEN and CDR2 SYDVKM. This CDR3 spans 14 amino acids.

This clonotype was counted a few times. V gene TRBV6-4 combines with J gene TRBJ2-1; 8 bases align to TRBD2. The CDR3 extends over 15 amino acids. Germline-derived CDR1 and CDR2 are MRHNA and SNTAGT. Trimming cost V 5 bases and J 0 bases; bases outside gene matches: 3. For the CDR3, the DNA is TGTGCCAGCAGTAGCGGGGGCCTCTCCTACAATGAGCAGTTCTTC. Its translation is CASSSGGLSYNEQFF.

This clonotype showed up many times. The V call is TRBV28, the J call TRBJ2-5; D uncertain. Germline V gene data show CDR1 as MDHEN and CDR2 as SYDVKM. The CDR3 extends over 14 amino acids. Trimming took off 2 bases at V and 4 bases at J, with 11 bases between the two ends. The CDR3 bases are TGTGCCAGCAGTTTAGATGGGTTTAGAGAGACCCAGTACTTC. Its translation: CASSLDGFRETQYF.

V is TRBV18 and J is TRBJ2-1; 7 bases line up with TRBD1. V gave up 3 bases and J gave up 5 bases; unmatched junction bases: 1. Germline CDR1 is KGHSH and CDR2 is LQKENI. The CDR3 has 13 amino acids. CDR3 region: CASSPTGDNEQFF. The CDR3 nucleotides read TGTGCCAGCTCACCCACAGGGGACAATGAGCAGTTCTTC.

This clonotype was observed a few times. V gene TRBV12-3 or TRBV12-4 combines with J gene TRBJ1-1, with 7 bases matching TRBD1. This CDR3 contains 13 residues. After removal of 6 bases from V and 6 bases from J, the junction contained 7 bases not matched to a gene. The CDR3: CASRGDREAEAFF. CDR3 sequence (DNA): TGTGCCAGCAGAGGTGACAGGGAGGCTGAAGCTTTCTTT.

The gene calls are TRBV7-9 and TRBJ1-4, with D possibly TRBD1 on 5 matching bases. Germline CDR1 SEHNR, CDR2 FQNEAQ (reference sequence). CDR3 size: 16 residues. The germline V and J ends were trimmed by 5 bases and 4 bases, with 17 bases remaining between them. In DNA form, the CDR3 reads TGTGCCAGCAGCCATGACGTTGGGGGGATTAATGAAAAACTGTTTTTT. This sequence encodes CASSHDVGGINEKLFF.

This clonotype was seen many times. CDR3 nucleotides: TGTGCCAGCAGCAAAGGAACGGGACGGGGAGAAGGGGGCACTGAAGCTTTCTTT. It translates to CASSKGTGRGEGGTEAFF. The V and J genes are TRBV21-1 and TRBJ1-1; the table assigns TRBD1, which was not confirmed against the DNA. TRBV21-1 is a pseudogene locus. The CDR3 loop spans 18 amino acids.